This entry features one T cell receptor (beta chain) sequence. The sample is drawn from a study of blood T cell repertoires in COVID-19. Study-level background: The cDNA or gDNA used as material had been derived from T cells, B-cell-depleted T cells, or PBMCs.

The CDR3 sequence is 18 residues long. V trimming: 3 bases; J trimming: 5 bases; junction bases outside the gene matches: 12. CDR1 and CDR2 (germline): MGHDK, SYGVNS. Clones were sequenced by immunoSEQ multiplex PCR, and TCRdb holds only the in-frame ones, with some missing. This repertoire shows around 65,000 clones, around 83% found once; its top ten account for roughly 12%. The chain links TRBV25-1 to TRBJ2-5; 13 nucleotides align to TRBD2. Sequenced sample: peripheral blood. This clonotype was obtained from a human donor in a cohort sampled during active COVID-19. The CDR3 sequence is CASSDRPGLAGSWETQYF. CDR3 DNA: TGTGCCAGCAGTGACAGACCGGGACTAGCGGGGTCGTGGGAGACCCAGTACTTC.